This T cell receptor beta chain came from a study of CD8 T cells in Susac syndrome. Isolation of CD8+ and CD4+ T cells was performed negatively, whereas enrichment of TEMRA cells was done by FACS. Trimming took 6 bases from V and 0 from J; bases not matched to a gene: 4. The CDR3 has 14 residues. The germline V gene has CDR1 SNHLY and CDR2 FYNNEI. RNA totalling about 0.45 to 1 ug underwent reverse transcription with random hexamers. MiXCR, applied by TCRdb to the immunoSEQ multiplex PCR reads, yields one record per CDR3 protein. The sample shows roughly 120,000 distinct CDR3 sequences, around 94% of them seen only once.

This sequence was found in a human donor with multiple sclerosis. Sequencing was carried out using CD4+ T cells from PBMCs. The chain uses TRBV2 and TRBJ2-7; TRBD2 matches at 8 bases. The CDR3 nucleotides are TGTGCCAGCAGACTAGCGGCCATCTCCTACGAGCAGTACTTC. Protein: CASRLAAISYEQYF.